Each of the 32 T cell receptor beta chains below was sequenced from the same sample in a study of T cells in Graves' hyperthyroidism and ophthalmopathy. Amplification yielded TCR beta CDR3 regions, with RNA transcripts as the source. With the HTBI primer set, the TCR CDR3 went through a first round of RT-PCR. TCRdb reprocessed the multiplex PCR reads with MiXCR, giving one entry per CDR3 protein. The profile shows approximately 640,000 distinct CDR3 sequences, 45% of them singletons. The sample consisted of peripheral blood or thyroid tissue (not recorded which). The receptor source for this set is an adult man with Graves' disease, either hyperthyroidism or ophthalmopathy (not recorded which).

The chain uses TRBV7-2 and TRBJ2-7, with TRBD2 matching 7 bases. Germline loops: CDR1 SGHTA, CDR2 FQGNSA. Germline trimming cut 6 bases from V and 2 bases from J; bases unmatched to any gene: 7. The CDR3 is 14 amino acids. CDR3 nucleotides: TGTGCCAGCAGTGAAGCGGGACCAACCTACGAGCAGTACTTC. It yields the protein CASSEAGPTYEQYF. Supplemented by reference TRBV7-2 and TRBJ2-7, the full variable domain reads GAGVSQSPSNKVTEKGKDVELRCDPISGHTALYWYRQSLGQGLEFLIYFQGNSAPDKSGLPSDRFSAERTGGSVSTLTIQRTQQEDSAVYLCASSEAGPTYEQYFGPGTRLTVT.

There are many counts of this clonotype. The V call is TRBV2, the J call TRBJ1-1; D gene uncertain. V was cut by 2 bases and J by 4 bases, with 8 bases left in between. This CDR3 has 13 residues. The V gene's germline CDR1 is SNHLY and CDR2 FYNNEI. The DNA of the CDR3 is TGTGCCAGCAGTGAACTGGGCGGCACTGAAGCTTTCTTT. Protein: CASSELGGTEAFF.

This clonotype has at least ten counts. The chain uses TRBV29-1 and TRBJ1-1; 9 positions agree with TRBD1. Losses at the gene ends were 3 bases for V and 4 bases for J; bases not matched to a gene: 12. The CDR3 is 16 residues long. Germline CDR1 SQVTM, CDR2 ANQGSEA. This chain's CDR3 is CSVDTGQGNVGTEAFF. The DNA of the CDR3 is TGCAGCGTTGACACTGGACAGGGGAATGTAGGCACTGAAGCTTTCTTT.

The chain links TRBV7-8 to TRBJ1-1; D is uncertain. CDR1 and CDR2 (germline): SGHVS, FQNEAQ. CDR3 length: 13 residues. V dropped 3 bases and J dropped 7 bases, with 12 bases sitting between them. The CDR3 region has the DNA TGTGCCAGCAGCTTGGGTGCGGCCTTTGAAGCTTTCTTT. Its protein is CASSLGAAFEAFF.

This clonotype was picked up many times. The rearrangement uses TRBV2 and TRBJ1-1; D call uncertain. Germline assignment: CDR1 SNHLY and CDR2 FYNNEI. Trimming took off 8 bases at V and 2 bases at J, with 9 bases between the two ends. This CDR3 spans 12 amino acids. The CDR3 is CASDRSNTEAFF. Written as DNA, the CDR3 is TGTGCCAGCGACCGATCCAACACTGAAGCTTTCTTT.

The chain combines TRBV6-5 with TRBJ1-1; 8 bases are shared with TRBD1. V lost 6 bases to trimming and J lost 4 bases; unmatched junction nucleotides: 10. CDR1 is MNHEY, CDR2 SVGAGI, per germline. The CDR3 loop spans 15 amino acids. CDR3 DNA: TGTGCCAGCAGACGAACAAGGACAGGGCTCACTGAAGCTTTCTTT. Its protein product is CASRRTRTGLTEAFF.

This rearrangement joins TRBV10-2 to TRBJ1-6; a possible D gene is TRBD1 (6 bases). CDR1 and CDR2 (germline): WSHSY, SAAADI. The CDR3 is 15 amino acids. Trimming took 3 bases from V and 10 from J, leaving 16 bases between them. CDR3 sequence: CASSDSGVWGSPLHF. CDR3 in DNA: TGCGCCAGCAGTGACTCAGGGGTTTGGGGCTCACCCCTCCACTTT.

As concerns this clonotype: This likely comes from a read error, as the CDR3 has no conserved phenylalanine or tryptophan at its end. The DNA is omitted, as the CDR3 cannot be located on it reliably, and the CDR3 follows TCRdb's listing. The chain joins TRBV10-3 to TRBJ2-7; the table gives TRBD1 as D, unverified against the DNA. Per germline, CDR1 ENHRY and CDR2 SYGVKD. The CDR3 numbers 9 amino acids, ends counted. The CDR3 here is CAISDRRGT.

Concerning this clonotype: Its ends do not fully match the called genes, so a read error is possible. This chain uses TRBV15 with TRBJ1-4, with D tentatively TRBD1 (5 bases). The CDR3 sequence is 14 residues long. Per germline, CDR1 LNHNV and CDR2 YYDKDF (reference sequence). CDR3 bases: TGTGCCACCAGCGGAGACAGAGATAATGAAAAACTGTTTTTT. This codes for CATSGDRDNEKLFF.

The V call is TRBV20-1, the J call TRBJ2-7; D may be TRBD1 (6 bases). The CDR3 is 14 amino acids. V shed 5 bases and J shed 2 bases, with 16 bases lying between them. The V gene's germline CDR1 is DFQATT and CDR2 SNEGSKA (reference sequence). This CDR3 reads CSARALGQTYEQYF. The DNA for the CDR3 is TGCAGTGCTCGCGCGCTGGGACAAACCTACGAGCAGTACTTC.

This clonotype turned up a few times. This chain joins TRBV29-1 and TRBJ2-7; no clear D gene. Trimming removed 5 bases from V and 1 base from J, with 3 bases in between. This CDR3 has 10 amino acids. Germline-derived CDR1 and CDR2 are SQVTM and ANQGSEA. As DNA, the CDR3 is TGCAGCGTTCGGTCCTACGAGCAGTACTTC. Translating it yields CSVRSYEQYF.

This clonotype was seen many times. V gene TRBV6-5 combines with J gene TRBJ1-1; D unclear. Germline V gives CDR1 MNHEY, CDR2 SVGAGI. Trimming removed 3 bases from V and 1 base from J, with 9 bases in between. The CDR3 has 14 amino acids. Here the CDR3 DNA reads TGTGCCAGCAGTTATGGCGCAGGGAACACTGAAGCTTTCTTT. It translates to CASSYGAGNTEAFF.

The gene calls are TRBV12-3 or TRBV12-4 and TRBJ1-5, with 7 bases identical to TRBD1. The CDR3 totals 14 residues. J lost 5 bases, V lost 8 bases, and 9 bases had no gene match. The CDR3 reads CASRTEGAYQPQHF. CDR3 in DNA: TGTGCCAGCCGCACCGAGGGGGCTTATCAGCCCCAGCATTTT.

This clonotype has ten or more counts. CDR3 residues: CANQGQGTYEQYF. Here the CDR3 DNA reads TGTGCCAACCAGGGACAGGGGACCTACGAGCAGTACTTC. The chain links TRBV10-3 to TRBJ2-7, with 10 bases lining up with TRBD1. The germline V gene has CDR1 ENHRY and CDR2 SYGVKD. The CDR3 length is 13 residues. V shed 10 bases and J 2 bases; nucleotides not matched to a gene: 5.

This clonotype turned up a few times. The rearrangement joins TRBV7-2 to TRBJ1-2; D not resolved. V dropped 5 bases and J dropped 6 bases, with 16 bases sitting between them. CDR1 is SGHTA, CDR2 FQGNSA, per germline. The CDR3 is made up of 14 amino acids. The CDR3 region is CASSQDRGIHGYTF. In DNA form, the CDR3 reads TGTGCCAGCAGCCAAGATAGAGGGATCCATGGCTACACCTTC.

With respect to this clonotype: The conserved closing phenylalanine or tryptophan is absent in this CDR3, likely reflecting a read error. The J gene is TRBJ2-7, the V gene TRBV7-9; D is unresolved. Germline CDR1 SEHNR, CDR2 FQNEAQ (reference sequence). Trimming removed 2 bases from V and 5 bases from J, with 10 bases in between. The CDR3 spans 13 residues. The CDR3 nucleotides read TGTGCCAGCAGCTTAACAGCGCCCGACGAGCAGTACTTA. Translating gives CASSLTAPDEQYL.

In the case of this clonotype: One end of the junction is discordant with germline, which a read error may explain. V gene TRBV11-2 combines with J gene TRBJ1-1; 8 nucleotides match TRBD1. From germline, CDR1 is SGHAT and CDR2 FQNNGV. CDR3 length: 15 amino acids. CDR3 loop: CASSLDRGLGTEAFF. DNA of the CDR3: TGTGCCAGCAGCCTAGACAGGGGCCTGGGCACTGAAGCTTTCTTT.

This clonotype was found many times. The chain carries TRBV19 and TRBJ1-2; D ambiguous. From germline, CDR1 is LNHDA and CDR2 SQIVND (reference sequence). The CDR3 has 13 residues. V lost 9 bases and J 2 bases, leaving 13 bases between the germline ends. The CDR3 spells CASSPDGNYGYTF. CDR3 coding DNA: TGTGCCAGCAGTCCGGACGGAAACTATGGCTACACCTTC.

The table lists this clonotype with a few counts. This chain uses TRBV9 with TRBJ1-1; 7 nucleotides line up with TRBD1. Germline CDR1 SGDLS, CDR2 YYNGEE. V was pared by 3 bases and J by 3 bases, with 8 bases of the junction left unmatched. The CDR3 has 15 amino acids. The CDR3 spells CASSGGQVADTEAFF. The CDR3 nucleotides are TGTGCCAGCAGCGGAGGACAGGTGGCTGACACTGAAGCTTTCTTT.

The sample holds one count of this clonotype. The CDR3 loop reads CASSEQEGYEQYF. The CDR3 DNA reads TGTGCCAGCAGTGAACAGGAAGGCTACGAGCAGTACTTC. The chain uses TRBV6-1 and TRBJ2-7; D remains ambiguous. The CDR3 spans 13 residues. V lost 2 bases to trimming and J lost 3 bases, with 8 bases between them. CDR1 is MNHNS, CDR2 SASEGT, per germline.

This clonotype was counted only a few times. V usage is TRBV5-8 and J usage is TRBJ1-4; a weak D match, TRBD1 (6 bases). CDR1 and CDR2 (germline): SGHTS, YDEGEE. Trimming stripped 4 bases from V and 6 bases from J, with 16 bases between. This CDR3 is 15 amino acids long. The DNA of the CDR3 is TGTGCCAGCAGCGACTCGGGGGCCCCATATGAAAAACTGTTTTTT. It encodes CASSDSGAPYEKLFF.

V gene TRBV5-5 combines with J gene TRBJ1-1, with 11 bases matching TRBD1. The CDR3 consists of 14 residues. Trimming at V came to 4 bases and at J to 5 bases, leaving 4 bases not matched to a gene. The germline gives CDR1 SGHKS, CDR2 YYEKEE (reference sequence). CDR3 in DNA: TGTGCCAGCAGCCGAGGGACAGGGGGGACTGAAGCTTTCTTT. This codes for CASSRGTGGTEAFF.

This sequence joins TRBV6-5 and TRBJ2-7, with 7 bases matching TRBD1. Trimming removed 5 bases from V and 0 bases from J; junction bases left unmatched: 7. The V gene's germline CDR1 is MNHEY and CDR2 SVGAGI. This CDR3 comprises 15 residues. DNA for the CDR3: TGTGCCAGCAGTCAACCCGGGACAGTCTCCTACGAGCAGTACTTC. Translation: CASSQPGTVSYEQYF.

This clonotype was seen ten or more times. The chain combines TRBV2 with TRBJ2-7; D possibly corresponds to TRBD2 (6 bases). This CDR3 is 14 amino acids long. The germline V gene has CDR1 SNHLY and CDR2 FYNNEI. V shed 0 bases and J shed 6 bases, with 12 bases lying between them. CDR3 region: CASSEAGGLGEQYF. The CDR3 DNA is TGTGCCAGCAGTGAAGCGGGGGGTCTGGGCGAGCAGTACTTC.

This CDR3 is CSAKRGDRETQYF. The CDR3 DNA is TGCAGTGCCAAAAGAGGGGACAGGGAGACCCAGTACTTC. This chain connects TRBV20-1 to TRBJ2-5, with TRBD1 matching over 8 bases. Germline V lookup: CDR1 DFQATT, CDR2 SNEGSKA (reference sequence). The CDR3 spans 13 residues. Unmatched junction bases numbered 8, after V lost 6 bases and J lost 5 bases.

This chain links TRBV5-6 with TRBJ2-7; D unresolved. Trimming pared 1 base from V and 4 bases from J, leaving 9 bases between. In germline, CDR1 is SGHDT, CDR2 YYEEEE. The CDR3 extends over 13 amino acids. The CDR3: CASSLSPGYEQYF. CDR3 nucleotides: TGTGCCAGCAGCTTGTCCCCTGGGTACGAGCAGTACTTC.

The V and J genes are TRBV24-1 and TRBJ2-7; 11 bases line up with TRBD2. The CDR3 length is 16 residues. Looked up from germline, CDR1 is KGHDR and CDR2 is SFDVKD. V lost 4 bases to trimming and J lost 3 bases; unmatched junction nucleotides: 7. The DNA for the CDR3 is TGTGCCACCAGTGAGAATACTAGCGGGAGCGTCTACGAGCAGTACTTC. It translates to CATSENTSGSVYEQYF.

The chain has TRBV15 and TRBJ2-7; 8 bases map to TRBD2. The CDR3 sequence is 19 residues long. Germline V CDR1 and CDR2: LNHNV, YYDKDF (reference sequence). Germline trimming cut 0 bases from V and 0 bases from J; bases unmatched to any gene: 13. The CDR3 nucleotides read TGTGCCACCAGCAGAGATCCAGGGCTAGCGGGCCTAAGCTCCTACGAGCAGTACTTC. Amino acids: CATSRDPGLAGLSSYEQYF.

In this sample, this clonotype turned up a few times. DNA for the CDR3: TGTGCCAGCAGCGTAGCGGTAGGGCCGGATCAGCCCCAGCATTTT. Its translation: CASSVAVGPDQPQHF. V is TRBV9 and J is TRBJ1-5; D not certain. Between the trimmed V and J ends, which lost 0 bases and 5 bases, there was a span of 12 bases. The germline V gene encodes CDR1 SGDLS and CDR2 YYNGEE. This CDR3 region has 15 residues.

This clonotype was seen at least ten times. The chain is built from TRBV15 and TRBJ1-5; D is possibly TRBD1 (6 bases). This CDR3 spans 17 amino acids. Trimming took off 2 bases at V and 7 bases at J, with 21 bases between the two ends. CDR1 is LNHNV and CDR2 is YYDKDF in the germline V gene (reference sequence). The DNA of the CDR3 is TGTGCCACCAGCAGACACCCAATGCAGGGGATCGAGCAGCCCCAGCATTTT. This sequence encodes CATSRHPMQGIEQPQHF.

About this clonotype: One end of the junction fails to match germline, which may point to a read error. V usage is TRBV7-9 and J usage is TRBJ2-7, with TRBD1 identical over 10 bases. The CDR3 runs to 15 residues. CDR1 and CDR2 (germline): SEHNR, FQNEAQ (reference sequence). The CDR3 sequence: CASSQEDRGDYEQYF. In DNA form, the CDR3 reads TGCGCCAGCAGCCAAGAGGACAGGGGGGACTACGAGCAGTACTTC.

CDR3 region: CSVGLGLETQYF. The CDR3 DNA follows: TGCAGCGTTGGACTCGGGTTAGAGACCCAGTACTTC. The chain links TRBV29-1 to TRBJ2-5, with no clear D. The length of the CDR3 is 12 residues. Germline lookup yields CDR1 SQVTM and CDR2 ANQGSEA. Deletions cut 4 bases from V and 4 bases from J, with 10 bases between.